The source of this TCR beta chain is a study of neurological immune-mediated disorders. Notes on the study in general: Clinical and MRI features did not associate with the cluster found in multiple sclerosis patients. Across subjects, expanded clones had no CDR3 amino acid sequences in common, pointing to private repertoires in all groups.

Trimming pared 4 bases from V and 7 bases from J, leaving 14 bases between. The CDR3 is 14 residues long. CDR1 and CDR2 (germline): LNHDA, SQIVND (reference sequence). cDNA synthesis was performed by 5'RACE with 10-nucleotide random UMIs. One entry per CDR3 protein results from TCRdb running MiXCR on the 5' RACE reads. In the table there are about 78,000 distinct CDR3 sequences, roughly 4.7% of which are singletons. The unsorted libraries were prepared from 2 million PBMCs (stored at -80 C). This clonotype has a count of ten or more. The antigen is undetermined. This clonotype originated in a woman in her thirties with multiple sclerosis. V and J are TRBV19 and TRBJ2-1; a weak D match, TRBD2 (6 bases). The sequenced sample was PBMCs. The CDR3 loop is CASSSGTSKNEQFF. The CDR3 DNA follows: TGTGCCAGTAGTAGCGGGACCAGTAAGAATGAGCAGTTCTTC.